One and the same sample provided the 21 T cell receptor beta chains below, sequenced in a study of T cell changes during pregnancy in multiple sclerosis. Here immunoSEQ multiplex PCR was the method, and the copy in TCRdb shows in-frame clones only, minus some. Of tens of thousands of clones in the sample, 75% to 95% were seen once. This sample comprised CD4+ T cells from peripheral blood mononuclear cells, obtained after pregnancy. These TCRs come from a female donor in good health, enrolled as a control in a pregnancy study.

J is TRBJ2-3 and V is TRBV5-1, with 8 bases fitting TRBD2. Germline CDR1 SGHRS, CDR2 YFSETQ. Trimming removed 5 bases from V and 2 bases from J; junction bases left unmatched: 16. This CDR3 spans 18 amino acids. The CDR3 nucleotides read TGCGCCAGCAGTTCGACTAGCGTCGTTGGATTACTCACAGATACGCAGTATTTT. It specifies CASSSTSVVGLLTDTQYF.

CDR3 protein: CASSPGRGGQPQHF. The CDR3 DNA reads as TGTGCCAGCAGCCCCGGACGGGGTGGACAGCCCCAGCATTTT. The rearrangement uses TRBV7-6 and TRBJ1-5, with D unclear. Trimming cost V 5 bases and J 7 bases, with 15 bases left between them. The CDR3 totals 14 residues. Germline V gene lookup returns CDR1 SGHVS and CDR2 FNYEAQ. The complete variable domain, with remaining parts taken from reference TRBV7-6 and TRBJ1-5, reads GAGVSQSPRYKVTKRGQDVALRCDPISGHVSLYWYRQALGQGPEFLTYFNYEAQQDKSGLPNDRFSAERPEGSISTLTIQRTEQRDSAMYRCASSPGRGGQPQHFGDGTRLSIL.

This rearrangement joins TRBV5-4 to TRBJ2-3; 11 nucleotides align to TRBD2. From germline, CDR1 is SGHNT and CDR2 YYREEE (reference sequence). The CDR3 loop spans 17 amino acids. With 1 base clipped from V and 1 base from J, the junction kept 5 bases outside the gene matches. CDR3 coding DNA: TGTGCCAGCAGCTTGTTCGGTAGCGGGGGGGGCACAGATACGCAGTATTTT. Protein: CASSLFGSGGGTDTQYF.

V and J are TRBV9 and TRBJ2-7; 9 bases match TRBD1. This CDR3 has 14 residues. Germline V gene data show CDR1 as SGDLS and CDR2 as YYNGEE. V gave up 4 bases and J gave up 7 bases; unmatched junction bases: 9. The DNA for the CDR3 is TGTGCCAGCAGCCCCACAGGGGGCCGTTCGGAGCAGTACTTC. Its translation: CASSPTGGRSEQYF.

The V gene is TRBV4-1, the J gene TRBJ2-3; D is unclear. The CDR3 sequence is 12 residues long. Germline V CDR1 and CDR2: MGHRA, YSYEKL. V was clipped by 9 bases and J by 0 bases, with 7 bases between them. CDR3 protein: CARTTSTDTQYF. The CDR3 DNA reads TGCGCCAGGACAACTAGCACAGATACGCAGTATTTT.

The rearrangement joins TRBV9 to TRBJ2-1, with D perhaps matching TRBD2 (6 bases). Deletions cut 0 bases from V and 10 bases from J, with 14 bases between. Germline V gene lookup returns CDR1 SGDLS and CDR2 YYNGEE. The CDR3 sequence is 14 residues long. In nucleotides, the CDR3 is TGTGCCAGCAGCGTAGCTGGTAGCGGCACGGAGCAGTTCTTC. This encodes CASSVAGSGTEQFF.

This chain links TRBV19 with TRBJ1-4; D is ambiguous. This CDR3 comprises 13 residues. V gave up 11 bases and J gave up 7 bases, with 17 bases separating them. Germline V gives CDR1 LNHDA, CDR2 SQIVND (reference sequence). CDR3 residues: CASNRAGGEKLFF. CDR3 sequence (DNA): TGTGCCTCCAACCGTGCAGGAGGTGAAAAACTGTTTTTT. Looking up the rest from reference TRBV19 and TRBJ1-4 gives the full variable domain: DGGITQSPKYLFRKEGQNVTLSCEQNLNHDAMYWYRQDPGQGLRLIYYSQIVNDFQKGDIAEGYSVSREKKESFPLTVTSAQKNPTAFYLCASNRAGGEKLFFGSGTQLSVL.

The rearrangement joins TRBV7-9 to TRBJ2-5; no reliable D call. The V end was cut by 2 bases, the J end by 5 bases, with 18 bases between. The CDR3 totals 16 residues. Germline loops: CDR1 SEHNR, CDR2 FQNEAQ (reference sequence). CDR3 sequence reads: CASSLPLGVALETQYF. CDR3 nucleotide sequence: TGTGCCAGCAGCTTACCCTTAGGCGTAGCTTTGGAGACCCAGTACTTC.

The chain couples TRBV27 to TRBJ2-2; 7 bases map to TRBD1. Trimming took 5 bases from V and 5 from J; bases not matched to a gene: 8. The CDR3 covers 15 residues. The germline CDR1 and CDR2 sequences are MNHEY and SMNVEV (reference sequence). The CDR3 DNA reads TGTGCCAGCAGTCTGGGGACAGCGCCTACCGGGGAGCTGTTTTTT. Protein: CASSLGTAPTGELFF.

J is TRBJ2-7 and V is TRBV5-1; a weak D match, TRBD1 (6 bases). The CDR3 loop spans 13 amino acids. CDR1 SGHRS and CDR2 YFSETQ come from the germline V gene. Trimming left V 3 bases short and J 3 bases short, with 10 bases between. CDR3 DNA: TGCGCCAGCAGCTCCCGGGACATCTACGAGCAGTACTTC. Translation: CASSSRDIYEQYF.

The chain couples TRBV18 to TRBJ2-2; tentative D call: TRBD1 (6 bases). Per the germline V gene, CDR1 is KGHSH and CDR2 is LQKENI. V lost 6 bases and J 0 bases, leaving 8 bases between the germline ends. CDR3 size: 14 residues. The CDR3 reads CASSDRSNTGELFF. The DNA of the CDR3 is TGTGCCAGCTCGGACAGATCGAACACCGGGGAGCTGTTTTTT.

The chain combines TRBV4-2 with TRBJ1-2, with TRBD1 matching 7 bases. The junction had 11 bases not matched to a gene; V was cut back by 0 bases and J by 4 bases. Looked up from germline, CDR1 is LGHNA and CDR2 is YNFKEQ. The CDR3 loop spans 17 amino acids. As DNA, the CDR3 is TGTGCCAGCAGCCAAGATTCAAGGCGACAGGGTGTCTATGGCTACACCTTC. It encodes CASSQDSRRQGVYGYTF.

J is TRBJ2-5 and V is TRBV12-5; tentative D call: TRBD1 (5 bases). The CDR3 spans 11 residues. The ends were cut back, 4 bases at V and 5 bases at J, with 5 bases in the middle. Germline CDR1 reads LGHNT; CDR2 reads FRNRAP. The CDR3 region has the DNA TGTGCTAGTGGTTCAGGGGAGACCCAGTACTTC. It specifies CASGSGETQYF.

CDR3 residues: CASSLAYPAGSRTDTQYF. DNA for the CDR3: TGTGCCAGCAGCTTAGCGTACCCAGCGGGTTCCCGCACAGATACGCAGTATTTT. The chain is built from TRBV7-8 and TRBJ2-3; TRBD2 might be the D (6 bases). The CDR3 runs to 18 residues. The V end was cut by 0 bases, the J end by 1 base, with 17 bases between. Per germline, CDR1 SGHVS and CDR2 FQNEAQ. The full variable domain, completed using reference TRBV7-8 and TRBJ2-3, is GAGVSQSPRYKVAKRGQDVALRCDPISGHVSLFWYQQALGQGPEFLTYFQNEAQLDKSGLPSDRFFAERPEGSVSTLKIQRTQQEDSAVYLCASSLAYPAGSRTDTQYFGPGTRLTVL.

This clone turned up a few times. V is TRBV18 and J is TRBJ1-6; 8 bases match TRBD1. With 2 bases clipped from V and 7 bases from J, the junction kept 10 bases outside the gene matches. Germline CDR1 is KGHSH and CDR2 is LQKENI. The CDR3 has 17 residues. The CDR3 protein is CASSPYVRQGRNSPLHF. As DNA, the CDR3 is TGTGCCAGCTCACCATACGTACGACAGGGGAGAAATTCACCCCTCCACTTT.

Points on this clone: A read error may produce the germline difference seen at one junction end. This chain uses TRBV28 with TRBJ2-7; TRBD1 matches 7 bases. CDR3 length: 16 residues. CDR1 is MDHEN and CDR2 is SYDVKM in the germline V gene. CDR3: CASRLSSTGVAYEQYF. In DNA form, the CDR3 reads TGTGCCAGCAGATTATCCTCCACAGGGGTTGCCTACGAGCAGTACTTC.

This chain links TRBV9 with TRBJ2-2, with D unclear. The CDR3 runs 13 residues. V lost 7 bases, J lost 0 bases, and 7 bases lay in between. Per the germline V gene, CDR1 is SGDLS and CDR2 is YYNGEE. Here the CDR3 DNA reads TGTGCCAGCGGCCTTCCGAACACCGGGGAGCTGTTTTTT. This codes for CASGLPNTGELFF.

The chain uses TRBV7-3 and TRBJ2-1; 9 bases are a match to TRBD2. The germline V gene encodes CDR1 SGHTA and CDR2 FQGTGA. The CDR3 extends over 14 amino acids. V shed 4 bases, J shed 6 bases, and the junction held 4 bases outside the gene matches. The CDR3 sequence: CASSSGTSLNEQFF. The CDR3 DNA reads as TGTGCCAGCAGCTCTGGGACTAGCCTCAATGAGCAGTTCTTC.

The chain is built from TRBV5-6 and TRBJ2-6; 7 bases are shared with TRBD1. V trimming: 1 base; J trimming: 4 bases; junction bases outside the gene matches: 8. CDR3 length: 17 amino acids. Germline CDR1 and CDR2: SGHDT and YYEEEE. DNA for the CDR3: TGTGCCAGCAGCTTGACAGGGGCCGAGTGGGGGGCCAACGTCCTGACTTTC. Its translation is CASSLTGAEWGANVLTF.

V usage is TRBV6-1 and J usage is TRBJ2-3; 7 nucleotides line up with TRBD2. The length of the CDR3 is 15 residues. J gave up 0 bases and V 3 bases, and 3 bases lay outside the gene matches. Germline CDR1 MNHNS, CDR2 SASEGT. CDR3 sequence reads: CASSETSPSTDTQYF. In nucleotides, the CDR3 is TGTGCCAGCAGTGAGACTAGCCCTAGCACAGATACGCAGTATTTT.

This clone is a singleton in its sample. The chain couples TRBV6-6 to TRBJ2-3, with 10 bases that match TRBD2. Germline V lookup: CDR1 MNHNY, CDR2 SVGAGI (reference sequence). V trimming: 6 bases; J trimming: 2 bases; junction bases outside the gene matches: 5. This CDR3 spans 15 amino acids. CDR3 region: CASSLTSGTTDTQYF. The CDR3 DNA reads as TGTGCCAGCAGCCTTACTAGCGGGACCACAGATACGCAGTATTTT.